These 25 T cell receptor beta chains were sequenced from one sample in a study of blood T cells in healthy people across ages. Alongside a J-beta primer mix, a sample-barcoded 5' primer served in a second PCR lasting about 7 to 12 cycles. Via MiXCR, TCRdb re-called the 5' RACE reads, giving one row per CDR3 protein. This sample yields fewer than 600,000 distinct CDR3 sequences, of which roughly a quarter are seen a single time; roughly 3.5% belongs to the top ten. These data were also reused for a study on T cells of mothers and their children.

Sequenced material: blood. These receptors were collected from a boy under 10 years old in good health.

This chain joins TRBV4-3 and TRBJ1-1, with unresolved D. Deletions cut 1 base from V and 3 bases from J, with 6 bases between. Per the germline V gene, CDR1 is LGHNA and CDR2 is YSLEER. This CDR3 is built from 13 residues. The CDR3: CASSQVRYTEAFF. CDR3 nucleotides: TGCGCCAGCAGCCAAGTACGGTACACTGAAGCTTTCTTT.

This clonotype was seen more than once but under ten times. The chain couples TRBV20-1 to TRBJ1-4; a weak D match, TRBD1 (5 bases). Between the trimmed V and J ends, which lost 3 bases and 2 bases, there was a span of 7 bases. Germline-derived CDR1 and CDR2 are DFQATT and SNEGSKA (reference sequence). The CDR3 totals 13 residues. Here the CDR3 reads CSASGGTNEKLFF. Written as DNA, the CDR3 is TGCAGTGCTAGTGGGGGGACTAATGAAAAACTGTTTTTT.

This clonotype was seen more than once but under ten times. This chain joins TRBV27 and TRBJ1-2; no reliable D call. Trimming cost V 7 bases and J 4 bases, with 13 bases left between them. This CDR3 is 13 amino acids long. Germline loops: CDR1 MNHEY, CDR2 SMNVEV (reference sequence). CDR3 protein: CASIQAGIYGYTF. The DNA of the CDR3 is TGTGCCAGCATTCAGGCGGGGATCTATGGCTACACCTTC.

This rearrangement joins TRBV5-1 to TRBJ2-5; 7 positions match TRBD1. This CDR3 region has 13 residues. V shed 7 bases, J shed 4 bases, and the junction held 7 bases outside the gene matches. CDR1 and CDR2 from the germline V gene are SGHRS and YFSETQ. CDR3 amino acids: CASGPGGSETQYF. CDR3 nucleotides: TGCGCCAGCGGGCCAGGGGGATCAGAGACCCAGTACTTC.

The chain joins TRBV7-2 to TRBJ2-1, with D possibly being TRBD2 (6 bases). With the DNA end fitting TRBJ2-7 better, the J assignment may be wrong. Germline lookup yields CDR1 SGHTA and CDR2 FQGNSA. This CDR3 region has 13 residues. The CDR3 sequence is CASSLSGDHEQYF. CDR3 DNA: TGTGCCAGCAGCTTGTCGGGAGACCACGAGCAGTACTTC.

This clonotype was recorded at least ten times. V gene TRBV7-2 combines with J gene TRBJ1-4; D is perhaps TRBD1 (5 bases). Germline CDR1 and CDR2: SGHTA and FQGNSA. V gave up 4 bases and J gave up 3 bases, with 6 bases separating them. CDR3 size: 13 residues. The CDR3 nucleotides read TGTGCCAGCAGCTGGACACCTAATGAAAAACTGTTTTTT. Its protein product is CASSWTPNEKLFF.

This clonotype was observed a few times. This chain connects TRBV27 to TRBJ2-5; D is unclear. Germline values: CDR1 MNHEY, CDR2 SMNVEV (reference sequence). CDR3 length equals 14 residues. Trimming took 5 bases from V and 5 from J, leaving 15 bases between them. The CDR3 DNA reads as TGTGCCAGCAGTCCCATGGCGCGGTGGGAGACCCAGTACTTC. The encoded protein is CASSPMARWETQYF.

V and J are TRBV25-1 and TRBJ2-1; 8 bases are shared with TRBD1. The CDR3 totals 16 residues. The V gene's germline CDR1 is MGHDK and CDR2 SYGVNS. V gave up 4 bases and J gave up 7 bases; unmatched junction bases: 12. The CDR3 spells CASSVPTGEVSNEQFF. The CDR3, as DNA: TGTGCCAGCAGTGTGCCGACAGGGGAGGTCTCAAATGAGCAGTTCTTC.

This clonotype was observed a few times. The chain joins TRBV6-6 to TRBJ1-2, with 9 bases that match TRBD1. The germline V gene encodes CDR1 MNHNY and CDR2 SVGAGI (reference sequence). There are 14 residues in the CDR3. V gave up 6 bases and J gave up 7 bases; unmatched junction bases: 9. CDR3 sequence: CASSSLTGGSGYTF. For the CDR3, the DNA is TGTGCCAGCAGCTCTCTCACAGGGGGCTCTGGCTACACCTTC.

The gene calls are TRBV2 and TRBJ2-1, with 10 positions matching TRBD1. Germline CDR1 SNHLY, CDR2 FYNNEI. V lost 1 base, J lost 5 bases, and 5 bases stayed unmatched. The CDR3 has 16 residues. This CDR3 is CASSEGTGGIDNEQFF. The CDR3 coding sequence is TGTGCCAGCAGTGAAGGGACAGGGGGAATCGACAATGAGCAGTTCTTC. The full variable domain, rest sourced from reference TRBV2 and TRBJ2-1, is EPEVTQTPSHQVTQMGQEVILRCVPISNHLYFYWYRQILGQKVEFLVSFYNNEISEKSEIFDDQFSVERPDGSNFTLKIRSTKLEDSAMYFCASSEGTGGIDNEQFFGPGTRLTVL.

This clonotype has a handful of counts. CDR3 region: CASSEQGISGTEAFF. In nucleotides, the CDR3 is TGTGCCAGCAGCGAACAGGGGATATCGGGCACTGAAGCTTTCTTT. V is TRBV14 and J is TRBJ1-1; 7 nucleotides agree with TRBD1. The germline CDR1 and CDR2 sequences are SGHDN and FVKESK. CDR3 length: 15 amino acids. The V gene end was trimmed by 5 bases and the J gene end by 4 bases; junction bases not matched to a gene: 10.

The V and J genes are TRBV5-1 and TRBJ1-2; D unclear. Per the germline V gene, CDR1 is SGHRS and CDR2 is YFSETQ. The CDR3 totals 14 residues. The ends were cut back, 4 bases at V and 4 bases at J, with 14 bases in the middle. CDR3 in DNA: TGCGCCAGCAGCGAAAACACCTCCGGCTATGGCTACACCTTC. The encoded protein is CASSENTSGYGYTF. The variable domain in full, completed from reference TRBV5-1 and TRBJ1-2, reads KAGVTQTPRYLIKTRGQQVTLSCSPISGHRSVSWYQQTPGQGLQFLFEYFSETQRNKGNFPGRFSGRQFSNSRSEMNVSTLELGDSALYLCASSENTSGYGYTFGSGTRLTVV.

The J gene is TRBJ2-3, the V gene TRBV20-1; 10 bases are shared with TRBD2. V trimming: 6 bases; J trimming: 2 bases; junction bases outside the gene matches: 8. The CDR3 has 15 residues. Per the germline V gene, CDR1 is DFQATT and CDR2 is SNEGSKA (reference sequence). The CDR3 sequence is CSARGLADVTDTQYF. CDR3 DNA: TGCAGTGCGCGAGGACTAGCGGACGTCACAGATACGCAGTATTTT.

This clonotype was picked up a small number of times. The V and J genes are TRBV14 and TRBJ1-2; D gene unclear. Deletions cut 4 bases from V and 4 bases from J, with 13 bases between. Per germline, CDR1 SGHDN and CDR2 FVKESK. The CDR3 totals 14 residues. CDR3 amino acids: CASSRTALTYGYTF. CDR3 sequence (DNA): TGTGCCAGCAGCCGTACTGCCCTGACCTATGGCTACACCTTC.

To note about this clonotype: One end of the junction does not line up with germline, which may come from a read error. The chain recombines TRBV7-2 with TRBJ2-3, with D perhaps matching TRBD1 or TRBD2 (6 bases each). Germline lookup yields CDR1 SGHTA and CDR2 FQGNSA. The CDR3 sequence is 14 residues long. CDR3 residues: CVGGGGLPTDTQYF. The DNA for the CDR3 is TGCGTCGGGGGTGGGGGGCTCCCGACAGATACGCAGTATTTT. Together with reference TRBV7-2 and TRBJ2-3, the CDR3 gives the full variable domain: GAGVSQSPSNKVTEKGKDVELRCDPISGHTALYWYRQSLGQGLEFLIYFQGNSAPDKSGLPSDRFSAERTGGSVSTLTIQRTQQEDSAVYLCVGGGGLPTDTQYFGPGTRLTVL.

The genes are TRBV19 and TRBJ2-5; 13 bases line up with TRBD2. J gave up 0 bases and V 5 bases, and 3 bases lay outside the gene matches. Per germline, CDR1 LNHDA and CDR2 SQIVND (reference sequence). The CDR3 length is 16 residues. CDR3 amino acids: CASSLTSGRYQETQYF. The CDR3 nucleotides read TGTGCCAGTAGTCTGACTAGCGGGAGGTACCAAGAGACCCAGTACTTC. Based on the CDR3 plus reference TRBV19 and TRBJ2-5, the full variable domain is DGGITQSPKYLFRKEGQNVTLSCEQNLNHDAMYWYRQDPGQGLRLIYYSQIVNDFQKGDIAEGYSVSREKKESFPLTVTSAQKNPTAFYLCASSLTSGRYQETQYFGPGTRLLVL.

This clonotype has a count of ten or more. The chain combines TRBV5-6 with TRBJ1-4, with D possibly TRBD1 on 5 matching bases. This CDR3 spans 15 amino acids. Germline assignment: CDR1 SGHDT and CDR2 YYEEEE. Trimming took off 1 base at V and 8 bases at J, with 15 bases between the two ends. The CDR3 sequence is CASSLIGTVEEKLFF. Written as DNA, the CDR3 is TGTGCCAGCAGCTTGATCGGGACCGTGGAAGAAAAACTGTTTTTT.

This clonotype was seen only a few times. The rearrangement links TRBV6-5 to TRBJ2-2, with 11 bases identical to TRBD1. Trimming cost V 4 bases and J 8 bases; bases outside gene matches: 6. This CDR3 has 15 amino acids. Germline-derived CDR1 and CDR2 are MNHEY and SVGAGI. The CDR3 DNA is TGTGCCAGCAGTTCCGGGACAGGGGGGGGTGGGGAGCTGTTTTTT. It codes for CASSSGTGGGGELFF.

In its sample, this clonotype was seen a few times. V is TRBV7-9 and J is TRBJ2-7; 14 bases are shared with TRBD2. Unmatched junction bases numbered 2, after V lost 2 bases and J lost 5 bases. The CDR3 contains 15 residues. Looked up from germline, CDR1 is SEHNR and CDR2 is FQNEAQ (reference sequence). The CDR3 sequence: CASSLPGLAGDEQYF. CDR3 bases: TGTGCCAGCAGCTTACCGGGACTAGCGGGAGACGAGCAGTACTTC.

The chain links TRBV7-2 to TRBJ1-4; D is unclear. Germline V gene lookup returns CDR1 SGHTA and CDR2 FQGNSA. The CDR3 has 14 amino acids. V was pared by 5 bases and J by 8 bases, with 15 bases between. CDR3 protein: CASSQSSGVEKLFF. The CDR3 DNA is TGTGCCAGCAGCCAGAGTAGCGGTGTGGAAAAACTGTTTTTT.

The chain couples TRBV6-1 to TRBJ2-7; no clear D gene. Trimming removed 2 bases at V and 5 bases at J, with 4 bases between. CDR3 size: 11 residues. Per the germline V gene, CDR1 is MNHNS and CDR2 is SASEGT. The DNA of the CDR3 is TGTGCCAGCAGTGAACCCCACGAGCAGTACTTC. Amino acids: CASSEPHEQYF.

There are a few counts of this clonotype. The CDR3 loop is CASIGGVNTEAFF. As DNA, the CDR3 is TGTGCCAGCATTGGAGGGGTGAACACTGAAGCTTTCTTT. This chain uses TRBV6-5 with TRBJ1-1, with D tentatively TRBD1 (5 bases). Trimming pared 7 bases from V and 0 bases from J, leaving 9 bases between. This CDR3 is built from 13 residues. Germline V lookup: CDR1 MNHEY, CDR2 SVGAGI.

The V and J genes are TRBV7-9 and TRBJ1-2, with 12 positions matching TRBD1. Germline CDR1 reads SEHNR; CDR2 reads FQNEAQ (reference sequence). This CDR3 has 17 residues. The V segment lost 5 bases and the J segment 2 bases; nucleotides outside the gene matches: 9. The DNA for the CDR3 is TGTGCCAGCAGCCGACCGGGACAGGGGGCAACCAACTATGGCTACACCTTC. Protein sequence: CASSRPGQGATNYGYTF.

The chain is built from TRBV7-6 and TRBJ1-5; D unclear. Between the trimmed V and J ends, which lost 5 bases and 6 bases, there was a span of 11 bases. Germline V CDR1 and CDR2: SGHVS, FNYEAQ. CDR3 length equals 13 residues. In DNA form, the CDR3 reads TGTGCCAGCAGCCACGGGCGGGGTCAGCCCCAGCATTTT. Translated, it gives CASSHGRGQPQHF.

This clonotype turned up a few times. At one end, the junction sequence differs from germline, possibly due to a read error. The V and J genes are TRBV2 and TRBJ1-2, with no clear D. The CDR3 is made up of 11 amino acids. Germline assignment: CDR1 SNHLY and CDR2 FYNNEI. The DNA of the CDR3 is TGTGCCAGCAGTGAGCCCCGGACGTACTTGTTC. Translation gives CASSEPRTYLF.